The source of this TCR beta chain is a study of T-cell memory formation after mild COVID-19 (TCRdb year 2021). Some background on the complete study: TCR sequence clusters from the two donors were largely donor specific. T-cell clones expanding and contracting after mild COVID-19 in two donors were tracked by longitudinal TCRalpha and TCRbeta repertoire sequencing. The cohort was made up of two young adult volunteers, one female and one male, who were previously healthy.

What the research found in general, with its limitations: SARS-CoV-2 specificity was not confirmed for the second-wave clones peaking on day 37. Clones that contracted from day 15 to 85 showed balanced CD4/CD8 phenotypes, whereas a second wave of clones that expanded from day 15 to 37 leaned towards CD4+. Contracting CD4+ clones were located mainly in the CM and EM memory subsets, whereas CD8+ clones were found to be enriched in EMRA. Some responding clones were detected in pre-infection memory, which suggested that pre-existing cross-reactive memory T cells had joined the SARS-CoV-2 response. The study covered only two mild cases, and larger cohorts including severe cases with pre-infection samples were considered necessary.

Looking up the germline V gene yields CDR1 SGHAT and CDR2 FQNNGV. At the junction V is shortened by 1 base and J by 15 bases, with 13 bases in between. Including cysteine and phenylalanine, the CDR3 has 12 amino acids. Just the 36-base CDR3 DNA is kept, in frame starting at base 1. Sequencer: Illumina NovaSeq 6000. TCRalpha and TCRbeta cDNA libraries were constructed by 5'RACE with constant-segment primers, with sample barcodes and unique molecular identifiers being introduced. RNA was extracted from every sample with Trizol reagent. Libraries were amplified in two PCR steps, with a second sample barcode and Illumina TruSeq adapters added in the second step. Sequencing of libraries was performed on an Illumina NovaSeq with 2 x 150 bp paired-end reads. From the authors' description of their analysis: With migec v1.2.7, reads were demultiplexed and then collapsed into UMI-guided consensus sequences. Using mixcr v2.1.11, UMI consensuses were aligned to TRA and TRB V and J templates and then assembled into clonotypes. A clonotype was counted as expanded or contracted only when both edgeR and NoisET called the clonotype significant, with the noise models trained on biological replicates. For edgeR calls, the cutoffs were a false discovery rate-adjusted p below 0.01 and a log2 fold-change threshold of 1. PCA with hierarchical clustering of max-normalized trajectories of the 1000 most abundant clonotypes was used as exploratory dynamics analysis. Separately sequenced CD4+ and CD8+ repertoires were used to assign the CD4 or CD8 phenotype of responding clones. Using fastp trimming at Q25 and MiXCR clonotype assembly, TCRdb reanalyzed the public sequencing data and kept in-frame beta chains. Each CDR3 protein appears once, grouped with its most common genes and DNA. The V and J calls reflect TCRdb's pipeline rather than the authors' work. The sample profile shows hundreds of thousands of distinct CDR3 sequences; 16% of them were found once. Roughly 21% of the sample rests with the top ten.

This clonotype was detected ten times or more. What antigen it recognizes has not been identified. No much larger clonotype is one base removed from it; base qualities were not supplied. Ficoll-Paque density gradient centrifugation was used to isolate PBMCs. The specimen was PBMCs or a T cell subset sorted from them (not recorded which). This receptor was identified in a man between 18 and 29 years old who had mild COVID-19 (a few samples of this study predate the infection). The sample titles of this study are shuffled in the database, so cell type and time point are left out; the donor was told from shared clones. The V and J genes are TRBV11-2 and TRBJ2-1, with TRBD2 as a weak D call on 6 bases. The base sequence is TGTGCCAGCAGCTTAGGTAGCGGTCTACCGTTCTTC. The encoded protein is CASSLGSGLPFF.